This TCR beta chain appears in the sequencing data of a study of blood T cell repertoires in COVID-19. Study overall: The United States, Italy and Spain were the sources of the acute and convalescent COVID-19 samples. From T cells, B-cell-depleted T cells, or PBMCs came the material, which was cDNA or gDNA.

The CDR3 runs 15 residues. The V and J ends lost 5 bases and 7 bases, in that order; junction bases with no gene match: 7. Germline loops: CDR1 SGHTA, CDR2 FQGNSA. Original processing methods: Nucleated cell number was recorded as an estimate derived from reference gene primer amplification. Repertoires were generated with immunoSEQ multiplex PCR, while TCRdb's copy carries only in-frame clones and drops some. V, J and clone size are taken as reported in that table, and D and trimming were inferred from the DNA itself. The sample records tens of thousands of clones, over 75% being singletons. The origin of this receptor is a human donor in a cohort sampled during active COVID-19. This rearrangement joins TRBV7-2 to TRBJ2-5; TRBD2 matches 13 bases. Sequencing was performed on peripheral blood. Written as DNA, the CDR3 is TGTGCCAGCAGCGACGGACTAGCGGGGGCGGGGACCCAGTACTTC. Protein sequence: CASSDGLAGAGTQYF.